This TCR beta chain originates from a study of shared clonotypes between healthy human individuals (dated by TCRdb to about 2020). With regard to the full study: A couple of women and three men aged 18 to 49 years were included in the cohort. To estimate repertoire size and how much clonotypes are shared between individuals, the study performed deep sequencing of blood TCR repertoires from about 5 healthy adults. For each donor, CD4 naive and CD4 memory were each run on three plates, CD8 naive on two plates, and CD8 memory on one plate. Per donor, leukapheresis produced somewhere between about 0.85 and 10 billion PBMCs. Different laboratories and diverse techniques were used to prepare libraries and sequence TCR repertoires, to increase sequencing depth and limit assay-specific biases.

CDR1 and CDR2 are drawn from the germline V gene: SNHLY, FYNNEI. V was cut back by 4 bases and J by 4 bases, leaving a gap of 13 bases between them. The CDR3 sequence holds 14 residues, the cysteine and phenylalanine included. The entry retains the CDR3 DNA only, 42 bases that are in frame from base 1. Comment on this clone: This clone's antigen is unknown. No quality values exist for individual bases; no much larger clone is one base distant.

TCR CDR3 regions were amplified from genomic DNA by multiplex PCR using the deep immunoSEQ assay. Genomic DNA extracted from each cell subset was distributed evenly over all wells of several immunoSEQ 96-well plates, and each plate served as one replicate. Each replicate PCR for sorted subsets received roughly 0.2 ug genomic DNA, equal to some 32,000 T cell genomes. The purified libraries were quantified using a Qubit 3.0 fluorometer, sized with a Bioanalyzer 2100, and then quantified again using the KAPA Library Quantification kit. A separate single-read 150-cycle Illumina NextSeq 550 flow cell was used to sequence each immunoSEQ 96-well plate. The published analysis was carried out like this. The immunoSEQ output contained only junctional sequences without quality scores, so filtering could not match that applied to full-length reads. Sequences were annotated with PyIR, a Python wrapper for IgBLAST v1.9, using IMGT germline references to assign V/J genes and CDR3. Any read was removed if the V/J assignment was weak (E-value above 1e-6), the CDR3 was missing, or the read contained stop codons, out-of-frame junctions, or ambiguous translated residues. V3J clonotypes were defined as sequences sharing an identical inferred V gene, J gene, and CDR3 amino acid sequence. To compute the percentage overlap between repertoires, the number of shared unique clonotypes was divided by the size of the smaller repertoire. Three approaches were used to assess repertoire richness: RTK rarefaction, the Chao1 estimator, and Recon v2.1 estimates of unobserved clonotypes. Generation probabilities were computed with OLGA for all TCRbeta clonotypes obtained by the gDNA method from four donors. What TCRdb holds here is the immuneACCESS table cut down to in-frame rearrangements. Part of the clones is not present; checked against another copy, under half of the missing clones reflect an unresolved V gene, and the others are unexplained. V and J calls and clone size follow that table, whereas D and trimming were derived from the DNA. The sample table shows about 2 million clones, and roughly 94% are seen once. The top ten constitute roughly 1% of the sample.

CD8 naive samples were obtained by positive selection for CCR7 among CD45RO-negative cells, yielding a CD45RA+CCR7+ population from which TemRA cells were excluded. Healthy HIV-negative adults with no recently reported acute infections or vaccinations were included as donors. All donors were Caucasian adults living in Nashville, Tennessee, USA. Blood was obtained by leukapheresis, after which PBMCs were separated by Ficoll-Histopaque density gradient centrifugation and cryopreserved in liquid nitrogen vapor phase. Purity and quantity of every magnetically sorted T cell population were checked by analytical flow cytometry. Each sorted fraction had its genomic DNA isolated and then quantified by UV absorbance on a Nanodrop 2000c. What the research found in general, with its limitations: Based on pairwise subsampling, the degree of clonotype sharing among donors was expected to be affected by sequencing depth. Larger estimated clonotype richness was generally found for naive subsets than for memory subsets. Across a handful of donors, around 5% of naive CD4, over 3% of naive CD8, 2.3% of memory CD4, and 0.4% of memory CD8 clonotypes were shared. The genetic and exposure-history diversity represented was limited by the small number of donors. Higher generation probabilities were observed for clonotypes shared by all four sorted-subset donors than for non-shared clonotypes. Sampling was restricted to blood, and TCR repertoires in tissues likely differ from the TCR repertoires found in blood. Rarefaction of sorted-subset datasets indicated incomplete sequencing despite the large sequencing depth.

The V gene is TRBV2 and the J gene is TRBJ2-5, with a weak D call of TRBD2 (6 bases match). Sequenced: naive CD8+ T cells sorted from blood. The cell subset or site label, read with the paper, signifies: CD45RA+CCR7+. The receptor was derived from a man aged 18 to 29 in good health. The nucleotides are TGTGCCAGCAGTGGAGGAGGGGACCGAGAGACCCAGTACTTC. Translated, this gives CASSGGGDRETQYF.